This entry is about one TCR beta chain. Profiled with immunoSEQ multiplex PCR; TCRdb holds only in-frame clones, not every one. The table records over 130,000 clones, about 83% of them present only once. In germline, CDR1 is SGDLS, CDR2 YYNGEE. The V end was cut by 0 bases, the J end by 0 bases, with 13 bases between. The CDR3 extends over 16 amino acids. The data belong to a study of blood T cell repertoires in COVID-19. Study summary: Sites across the United States, Italy and Spain contributed samples from acute and convalescent COVID-19. The cDNA or gDNA used as material had been derived from T cells, B-cell-depleted T cells, or PBMCs.

The source material was PBMCs or T cells enriched from blood (not recorded which). This TCR was sampled from a woman between 50 and 59 years old with acute COVID-19. The chain employs TRBV9 and TRBJ2-7; a weak D match, TRBD2 (7 bases). The CDR3 region has the DNA TGTGCCAGCAGCGTAGGAGGGGGGGGGCTCTCCTACGAGCAGTACTTC. Translating it yields CASSVGGGGLSYEQYF.